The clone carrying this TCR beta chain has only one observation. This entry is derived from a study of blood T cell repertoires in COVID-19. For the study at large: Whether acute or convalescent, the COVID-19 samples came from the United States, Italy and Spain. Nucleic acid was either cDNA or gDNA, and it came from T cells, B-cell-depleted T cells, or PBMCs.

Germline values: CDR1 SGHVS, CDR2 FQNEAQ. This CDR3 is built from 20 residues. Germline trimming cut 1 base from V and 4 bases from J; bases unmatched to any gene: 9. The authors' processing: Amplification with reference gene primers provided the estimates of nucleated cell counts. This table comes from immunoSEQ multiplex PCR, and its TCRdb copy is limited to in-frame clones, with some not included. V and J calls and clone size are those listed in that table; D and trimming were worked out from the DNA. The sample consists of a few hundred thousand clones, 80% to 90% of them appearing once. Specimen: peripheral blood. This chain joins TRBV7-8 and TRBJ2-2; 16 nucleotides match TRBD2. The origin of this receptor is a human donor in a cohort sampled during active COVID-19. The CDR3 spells CASSLGGLAGGLQGTGELFF. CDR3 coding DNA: TGTGCCAGCAGCTTAGGGGGACTAGCGGGAGGGCTACAGGGCACCGGGGAGCTGTTTTTT.